Here is one T cell receptor beta chain with its context. The germline gives CDR1 MNHEY, CDR2 SMNVEV (reference sequence). This CDR3 comprises 15 residues. With V trimmed by 6 bases and J by 4 bases, 8 bases remained unmatched. The source of the sample is a study of T cell changes during pregnancy in multiple sclerosis. Some clones are missing from TCRdb's copy, which holds only in-frame ones; the method was immunoSEQ multiplex PCR. Of some 120,000 clones in the sample, 80% to 95% were seen once. The sample in question was peripheral blood, obtained in the third trimester of pregnancy. V and J are TRBV27 and TRBJ1-1; 10 nucleotides line up with TRBD1. This TCR was sampled from a female donor with multiple sclerosis, enrolled in a pregnancy study. CDR3 in amino acids: CASSRPTGGITEAFF. For the CDR3, the DNA is TGTGCCAGCAGCCGGCCGACAGGGGGCATCACTGAAGCTTTCTTT.